This T cell receptor beta chain was obtained from a study of cytomegalovirus exposure and HLA in healthy donors. As for the study in general: The 100 million to 140 million unique TCR beta sequences, from roughly 170 million T cells, were found by an earlier analysis. Among the roughly 380 donors who were genotyped, over 70% fell in the genetic ancestry cluster that is associated with self-reported Caucasian donors.

The study ran its PCR with 60 Vbeta and 13 Jbeta primers. Some clones are missing from TCRdb's copy, which holds only in-frame ones; the method was immunoSEQ multiplex PCR. Of about 190,000 clones listed, approximately 79% are singletons. The V gene end was trimmed by 2 bases and the J gene end by 5 bases; junction bases not matched to a gene: 12. The CDR3 contains 17 residues. The germline CDR1 and CDR2 sequences are MGHDK and SYGVNS. General study results and limits: Later on, an analysis tied 15,000 or so TCR beta sequences to HLA alleles at 0.05 false discovery rate. Donors belonging to an Asian-associated ancestry cluster reportedly showed fewer N-insertions in productive TCRs than the 666-donor mean, according to what a later analysis found.

In this sample, this clone turned up once. Its antigen is currently unknown. The rearrangement joins TRBV25-1 to TRBJ2-5; 9 bases are a match to TRBD2. Sequencing used PBMCs. The receptor comes from a woman under 30 in good health and CMV-seronegative. The CDR3 loop is CASSERSSGSIRETQYF. As DNA, the CDR3 is TGTGCCAGCAGTGAACGTAGTAGCGGGAGCATTAGGGAGACCCAGTACTTC.